This T cell receptor beta chain was sequenced during a study of shared clonotypes between healthy human individuals. Study outcomes and limitations: A few donors had roughly 5% of their naive CD4 clonotypes in common.

CD8 memory was a combination that joined CD45RO+ cells with CCR7-negative CD45RA+ TemRA cells. This CDR3 is 13 amino acids long. CDR1 is SSHAT and CDR2 is FNYEAQ in the germline V gene (reference sequence). On this clone itself: As yet, its antigen is unknown. At one boundary the junction diverges from the germline segment, which might be a read error. The sample has other DNA sequences that encode this CDR3 too.

Each sorted subset replicate got 200 ng genomic DNA, 30,000 or so genomes. The repertoire was sequenced with immunoSEQ multiplex PCR; TCRdb's copy has only in-frame clones and lacks some. The profile covers roughly 410,000 clones, with 96% appearing a single time and 0.32% taken by the ten largest. The chain carries TRBV7-7 and TRBJ1-1, with D unresolved. Sample: memory CD8+ T cells sorted from blood. Sample subset: CD45RO+ cells pooled with CCR7-negative TemRA cells. The TCR was taken from a man in his thirties or forties in good health. The CDR3 DNA is TGTGCTAGCAGCTTAGATCGGGGTACTGAAGCTTTCTTT. Its protein product is CASSLDRGTEAFF. Complete variable domain (other parts from reference TRBV7-7 and TRBJ1-1): GAGVSQSPRYKVTKRGQDVTLRCDPISSHATLYWYQQALGQGPEFLTYFNYEAQPDKSGLPSDRFSAERPEGSISTLTIQRTEQRDSAMYRCASSLDRGTEAFFGQGTRLTVV.